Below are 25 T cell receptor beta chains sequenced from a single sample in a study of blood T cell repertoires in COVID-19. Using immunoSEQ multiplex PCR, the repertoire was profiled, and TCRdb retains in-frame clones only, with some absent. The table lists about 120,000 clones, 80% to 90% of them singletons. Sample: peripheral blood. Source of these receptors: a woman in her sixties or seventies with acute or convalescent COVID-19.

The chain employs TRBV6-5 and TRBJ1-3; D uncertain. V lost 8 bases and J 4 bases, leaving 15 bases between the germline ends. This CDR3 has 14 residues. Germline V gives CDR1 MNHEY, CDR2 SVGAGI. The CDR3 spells CASYFPGTGNTIYF. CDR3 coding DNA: TGTGCCAGCTACTTCCCGGGAACCGGAAACACCATATATTTT.

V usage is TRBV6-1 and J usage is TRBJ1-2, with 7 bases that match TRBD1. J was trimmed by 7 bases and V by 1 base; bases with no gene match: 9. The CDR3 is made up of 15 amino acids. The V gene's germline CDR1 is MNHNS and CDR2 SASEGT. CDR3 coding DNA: TGTGCCAGCAGTGAAGAATCAGGGGGTAGTCGTGGCTACACCTTC. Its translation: CASSEESGGSRGYTF.

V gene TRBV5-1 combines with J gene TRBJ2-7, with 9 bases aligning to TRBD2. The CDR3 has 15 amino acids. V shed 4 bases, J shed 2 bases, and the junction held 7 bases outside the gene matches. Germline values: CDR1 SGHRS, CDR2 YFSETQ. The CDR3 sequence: CASSAGGVDPYEQYF. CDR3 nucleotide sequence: TGCGCCAGCAGCGCGGGGGGGGTTGACCCCTACGAGCAGTACTTC.

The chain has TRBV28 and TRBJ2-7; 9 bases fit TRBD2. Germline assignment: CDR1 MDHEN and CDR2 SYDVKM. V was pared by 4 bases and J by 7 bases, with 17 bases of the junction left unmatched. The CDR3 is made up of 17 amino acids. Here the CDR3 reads CASSSPAGGPFPGEQYF. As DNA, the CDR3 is TGTGCCAGCAGTTCCCCAGCGGGGGGCCCTTTCCCCGGGGAGCAGTACTTC.

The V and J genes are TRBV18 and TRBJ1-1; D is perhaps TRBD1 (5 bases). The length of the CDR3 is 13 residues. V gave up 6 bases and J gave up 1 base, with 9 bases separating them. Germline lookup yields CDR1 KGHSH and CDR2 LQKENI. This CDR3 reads CASSPQGNTEAFF. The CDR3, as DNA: TGTGCCAGCTCTCCCCAGGGGAACACTGAAGCTTTCTTT.

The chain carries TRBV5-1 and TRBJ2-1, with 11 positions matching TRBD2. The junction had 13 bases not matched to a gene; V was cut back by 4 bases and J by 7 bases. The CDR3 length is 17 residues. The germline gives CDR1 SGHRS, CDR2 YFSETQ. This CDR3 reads CASSVAIAGGRENEQFF. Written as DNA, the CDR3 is TGCGCCAGCAGCGTCGCGATAGCGGGGGGGCGGGAAAATGAGCAGTTCTTC. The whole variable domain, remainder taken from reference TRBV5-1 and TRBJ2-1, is KAGVTQTPRYLIKTRGQQVTLSCSPISGHRSVSWYQQTPGQGLQFLFEYFSETQRNKGNFPGRFSGRQFSNSRSEMNVSTLELGDSALYLCASSVAIAGGRENEQFFGPGTRLTVL.

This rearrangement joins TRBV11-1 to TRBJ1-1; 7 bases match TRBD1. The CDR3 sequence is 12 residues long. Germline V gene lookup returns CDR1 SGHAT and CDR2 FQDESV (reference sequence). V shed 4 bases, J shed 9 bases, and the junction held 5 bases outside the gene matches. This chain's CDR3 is CASSSRTGKAFF. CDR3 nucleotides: TGTGCCAGCAGCTCCAGGACAGGTAAAGCTTTCTTT.

The CDR3 region has the DNA TGCAGCGTTGAAGATCCCCCGCAGAGGGGGCGCGCCTACAATGAGCAGTTCTTC. Translation: CSVEDPPQRGRAYNEQFF. The chain uses TRBV29-1 and TRBJ2-1; 7 nucleotides line up with TRBD1. Trimming cost V 0 bases and J 2 bases; bases outside gene matches: 13. CDR1 and CDR2 (germline): SQVTM, ANQGSEA. This CDR3 region has 18 residues.

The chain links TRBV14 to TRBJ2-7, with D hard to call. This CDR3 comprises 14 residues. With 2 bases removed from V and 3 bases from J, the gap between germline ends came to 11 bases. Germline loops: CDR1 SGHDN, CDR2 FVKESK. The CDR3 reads CASSQTESFYEQYF. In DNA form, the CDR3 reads TGTGCCAGCAGCCAAACGGAGAGCTTCTACGAGCAGTACTTC.

The CDR3 coding sequence is TGTGCCATCAGTGATGTGACATCAAATGAAAAACTGTTTTTT. Protein product: CAISDVTSNEKLFF. The rearrangement joins TRBV10-3 to TRBJ1-4; unclear D gene. V lost 3 bases, J lost 5 bases, and 10 bases lay in between. CDR1 and CDR2 (germline): ENHRY, SYGVKD. This CDR3 has 14 amino acids.

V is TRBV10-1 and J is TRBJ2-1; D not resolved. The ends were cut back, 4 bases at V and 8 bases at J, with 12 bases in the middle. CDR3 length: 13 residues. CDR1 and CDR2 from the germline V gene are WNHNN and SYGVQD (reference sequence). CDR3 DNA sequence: TGCGCCAGCAGTGGCCCGGCGGTCTATGAGCAGTTCTTC. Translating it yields CASSGPAVYEQFF.

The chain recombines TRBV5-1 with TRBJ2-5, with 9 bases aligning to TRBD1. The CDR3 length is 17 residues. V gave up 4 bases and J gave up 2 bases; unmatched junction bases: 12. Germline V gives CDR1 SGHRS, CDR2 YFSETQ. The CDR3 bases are TGCGCCAGCAGCGCCAACCCACCGGGACAGGGTCAAGAGACCCAGTACTTC. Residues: CASSANPPGQGQETQYF.

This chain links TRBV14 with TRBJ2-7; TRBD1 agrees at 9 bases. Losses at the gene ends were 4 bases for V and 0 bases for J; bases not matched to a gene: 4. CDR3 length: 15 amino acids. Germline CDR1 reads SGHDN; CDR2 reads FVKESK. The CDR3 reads CASSPGTGSSYEQYF. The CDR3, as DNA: TGTGCCAGCAGCCCAGGGACAGGGAGCTCCTACGAGCAGTACTTC.

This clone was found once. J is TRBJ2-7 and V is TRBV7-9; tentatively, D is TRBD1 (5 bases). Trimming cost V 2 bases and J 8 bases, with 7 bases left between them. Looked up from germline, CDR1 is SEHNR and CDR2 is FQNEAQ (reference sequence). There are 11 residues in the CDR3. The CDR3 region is CASSLQGQQYF. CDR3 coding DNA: TGTGCCAGCAGCTTACAGGGTCAGCAGTACTTC.

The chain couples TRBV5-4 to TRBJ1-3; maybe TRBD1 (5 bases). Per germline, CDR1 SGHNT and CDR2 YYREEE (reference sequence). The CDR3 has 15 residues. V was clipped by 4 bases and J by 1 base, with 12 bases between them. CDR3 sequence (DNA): TGTGCCAGCAGCGAAAACCGGGGGTCTGGAAACACCATATATTTT. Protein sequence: CASSENRGSGNTIYF.

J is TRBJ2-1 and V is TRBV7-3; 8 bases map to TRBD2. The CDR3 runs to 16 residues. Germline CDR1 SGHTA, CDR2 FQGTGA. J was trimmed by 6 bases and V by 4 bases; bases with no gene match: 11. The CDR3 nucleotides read TGTGCCAGCAGCTCCAATAGCGGGAATCCCTCCAATGAGCAGTTCTTC. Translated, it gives CASSSNSGNPSNEQFF.

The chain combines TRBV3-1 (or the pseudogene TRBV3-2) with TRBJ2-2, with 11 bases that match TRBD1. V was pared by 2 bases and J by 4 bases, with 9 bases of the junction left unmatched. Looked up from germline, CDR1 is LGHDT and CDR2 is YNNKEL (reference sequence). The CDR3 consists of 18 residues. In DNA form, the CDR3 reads TGTGCCAGCAGCCAAACCGGAGGGACAGGGGGTATCACCGGGGAGCTGTTTTTT. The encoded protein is CASSQTGGTGGITGELFF.

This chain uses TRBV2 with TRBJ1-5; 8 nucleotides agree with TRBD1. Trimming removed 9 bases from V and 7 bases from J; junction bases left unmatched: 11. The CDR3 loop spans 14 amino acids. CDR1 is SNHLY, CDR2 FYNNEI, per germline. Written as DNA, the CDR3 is TGTGCCAGTGCAACGGCAGGGGGCGAGCAGCCCCAGCATTTT. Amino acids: CASATAGGEQPQHF.

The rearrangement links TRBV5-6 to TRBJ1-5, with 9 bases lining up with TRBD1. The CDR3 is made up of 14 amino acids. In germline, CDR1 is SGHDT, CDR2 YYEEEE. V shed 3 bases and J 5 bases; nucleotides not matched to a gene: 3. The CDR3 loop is CASSSGQGDQPQHF. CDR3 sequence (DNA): TGTGCCAGCAGCTCGGGACAGGGTGATCAGCCCCAGCATTTT.

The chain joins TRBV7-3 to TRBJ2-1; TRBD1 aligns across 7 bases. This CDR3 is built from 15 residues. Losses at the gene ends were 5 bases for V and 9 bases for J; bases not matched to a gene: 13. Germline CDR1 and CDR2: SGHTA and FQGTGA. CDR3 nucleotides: TGTGCCAGCAGCGCCGACGGACAGGAGGCTGGTGAGCAGTTCTTC. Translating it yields CASSADGQEAGEQFF.

This CDR3 is CASSLVSGNQPQHF. In DNA, the CDR3 is TGTGCCAGCAGCTTGGTTAGTGGCAATCAGCCCCAGCATTTT. The chain links TRBV5-6 to TRBJ1-5; D unclear. The CDR3 sequence is 14 residues long. Trimming shortened V by 0 bases and J by 2 bases, and 6 bases separated the two germline ends. Germline CDR1 reads SGHDT; CDR2 reads YYEEEE.

This chain's CDR3 is CASTRTGANTGELFF. Here the CDR3 DNA reads TGTGCCAGCACCCGGACAGGGGCCAACACCGGGGAGCTGTTTTTT. The chain is built from TRBV18 and TRBJ2-2; TRBD1 matches at 9 bases. V shed 8 bases, J shed 2 bases, and the junction held 6 bases outside the gene matches. Germline CDR1 reads KGHSH; CDR2 reads LQKENI. CDR3 size: 15 residues.

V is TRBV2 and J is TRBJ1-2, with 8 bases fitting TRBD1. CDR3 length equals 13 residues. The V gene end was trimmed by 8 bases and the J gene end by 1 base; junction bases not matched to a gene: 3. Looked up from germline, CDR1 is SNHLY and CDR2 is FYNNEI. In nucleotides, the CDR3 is TGTGCCAGCCGGACAGGGTTTAACTATGGCTACACCTTC. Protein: CASRTGFNYGYTF.

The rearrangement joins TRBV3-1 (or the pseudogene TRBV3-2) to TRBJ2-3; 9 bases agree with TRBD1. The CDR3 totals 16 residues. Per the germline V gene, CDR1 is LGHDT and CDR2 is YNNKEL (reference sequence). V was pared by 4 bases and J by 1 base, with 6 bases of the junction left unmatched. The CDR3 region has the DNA TGTGCCAGCAGCCGTACAGGGGGCGCGGGCACAGATACGCAGTATTTT. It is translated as CASSRTGGAGTDTQYF.

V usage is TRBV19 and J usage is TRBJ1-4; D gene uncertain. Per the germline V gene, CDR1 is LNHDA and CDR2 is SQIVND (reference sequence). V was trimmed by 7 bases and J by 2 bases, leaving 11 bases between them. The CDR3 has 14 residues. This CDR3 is CASTTGRTNEKLFF. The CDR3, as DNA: TGTGCCAGTACCACGGGGAGGACTAATGAAAAACTGTTTTTT.